This T cell receptor (beta chain) was documented in a study of shared clonotypes between healthy human individuals (dated by TCRdb to the early 2020s). For the wider study: A few men and a couple of women, aged 18 to 49 years, made up the cohort. To increase sequencing depth and limit assay-specific biases, different laboratories used diverse techniques to prepare libraries and sequence TCR repertoires. Per donor, three plates each were used for CD4 naive and CD4 memory, two for CD8 naive, and one for CD8 memory. Blood TCR repertoires of 5 or 6 healthy adults were deeply sequenced to estimate repertoire size and the extent of clonotype sharing between individuals. Leukapheresis yielded between about 0.94 and 9.5 billion PBMCs per donor.

Donors were healthy HIV-negative adults with no recently reported acute infections or vaccinations. Every donor was a Caucasian adult living in Nashville, Tennessee, USA. Magnetic negative selection was used to enrich CD4+ T cells, after which naive cells were positively selected on CD45RA and the negative fraction became the memory subset. Blood was obtained by leukapheresis, after which PBMCs were separated by Ficoll-Histopaque density gradient centrifugation and cryopreserved in liquid nitrogen vapor phase. Purity and quantity of every magnetically sorted T cell population were checked by analytical flow cytometry. Each sorted fraction had its genomic DNA isolated and then quantified by UV absorbance on a Nanodrop 2000c. V is trimmed back by 4 bases and J by 8 bases, and the junction contains 7 bases that no gene match accounts for. Including cysteine and phenylalanine, the CDR3 has 13 amino acids. This entry keeps only the CDR3 DNA: 39 bases, framed from base 1. Reading the germline V gene (reference sequence) gives CDR1 GTSNPN and CDR2 SVGIG.

Using the deep immunoSEQ assay, TCR CDR3 regions were amplified from genomic DNA by multiplex PCR. Extracted genomic DNA from each cell subset was distributed evenly across all wells of several immunoSEQ 96-well plates, and each plate was treated as a replicate. For sorted subsets, each replicate PCR was loaded with 200 ng genomic DNA, equivalent to some 31,000 T cell genomes. The purified libraries were quantified using a Qubit 3.0 fluorometer, sized with a Bioanalyzer 2100, and then quantified again using the KAPA Library Quantification kit. A separate single-read 150-cycle Illumina NextSeq 550 flow cell was used to sequence each immunoSEQ 96-well plate. Concerning the study's data processing: The immunoSEQ output contained only junctional sequences without quality scores, so filtering could not match that applied to full-length reads. To assign V/J genes and CDR3, sequences were annotated using PyIR, a Python wrapper for IgBLAST v1.9, with IMGT germline references. Any read was removed if the V/J assignment was weak (E-value above 1e-6), the CDR3 was missing, or the read contained stop codons, out-of-frame junctions, or ambiguous translated residues. V3J clonotypes were defined by identical inferred V gene, J gene, and CDR3 amino acid sequence. Percentage overlap between repertoires was computed as shared unique clonotypes divided by the size of the smaller repertoire. Repertoire richness was assessed with RTK rarefaction, the Chao1 estimator, and Recon v2.1 estimates of unobserved clonotypes. Generation probabilities were computed with OLGA for all TCRbeta clonotypes obtained by the gDNA method from a few donors. Imported from immuneACCESS, the table was reduced by TCRdb to in-frame sequences with V and J called. These copies leave out some clones; in studies compared against another copy, an unresolved V gene accounts for under half, and the cause of the remainder is not known. V, J and clone size were drawn from that table, and D and trimming were deduced from the DNA. Recorded for this sample are some 2 million clones; roughly 94% of them occurred a single time. More than 0.1% of the sample belongs to the ten largest clones.

Study-wide findings and limitations: Naive subsets generally had larger estimated clonotype richness than memory subsets did. Incomplete sequencing was indicated by rarefaction of sorted-subset datasets, despite the large sequencing depth. The genetic and exposure-history diversity represented was limited by the small number of donors. When a handful of donors were compared, the shared fraction of clonotypes was around 4.6% for naive CD4, around 4% for naive CD8, 2% to 2.5% for memory CD4, and 0.4% for memory CD8. Sampling was limited to blood, and TCR repertoires in tissue likely differ from TCR repertoires in blood. Based on pairwise subsampling, the degree of clonotype sharing among donors was expected to be affected by sequencing depth. Compared with non-shared clonotypes, the clonotypes found in all four sorted-subset donors had higher generation probabilities.

In regard to this clone: This clone's antigen is unknown. One base away there is no much larger clone; base qualities are not given.

The TCR comes from a man aged 18 to 30 in good health. The rearranged segments are TRBV30 and TRBJ1-4, with 7 bases aligning to TRBD1. Sequences were obtained from naive CD4+ T cells sorted from blood. Interpreted using the paper, the cell subset or site label stands for: CD45RA+ positively selected. The bases are TGTGCCTGGAATAGGGGGCGCGGGGAAAAACTGTTTTTT. This sequence encodes CAWNRGRGEKLFF.